The T cell receptor beta chain described here comes from a study of shared clonotypes between healthy human individuals. Generated by immunoSEQ multiplex PCR, the TCRdb table keeps only in-frame clones and is missing some. The data contain millions of clones, approximately 94% of them seen just once; the ten biggest clones take up about 1.1%. The naive CD8 population came from CD45RO-negative cells selected for CCR7, without terminally differentiated effector memory CD45RA+ cells. This CDR3 contains 13 residues. Trimming pared 0 bases from V and 1 base from J, leaving 4 bases between. Looked up from germline, CDR1 is SGDLS and CDR2 is YYNGEE.

The sequenced sample was naive CD8+ T cells sorted from blood. This TCR came from a man between 18 and 35 years old in good health. The chain employs TRBV9 and TRBJ2-5; D call uncertain. The CDR3 spells CASSVESQETQYF. CDR3 nucleotide sequence: TGTGCCAGCAGCGTAGAGTCCCAAGAGACCCAGTACTTC.